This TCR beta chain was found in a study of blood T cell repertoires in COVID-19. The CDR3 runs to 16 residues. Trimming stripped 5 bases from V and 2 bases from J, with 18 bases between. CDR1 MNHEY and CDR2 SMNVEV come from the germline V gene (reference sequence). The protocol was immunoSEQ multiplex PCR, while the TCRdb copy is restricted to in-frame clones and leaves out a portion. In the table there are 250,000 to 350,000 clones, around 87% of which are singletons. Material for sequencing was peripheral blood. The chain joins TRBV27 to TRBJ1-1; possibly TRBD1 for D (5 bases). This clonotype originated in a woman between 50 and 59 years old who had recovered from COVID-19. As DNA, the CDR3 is TGTGCCAGCAGTCCCTTGGGGGGGAGGAAAAACACTGAAGCTTTCTTT. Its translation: CASSPLGGRKNTEAFF.